This T cell receptor beta chain was documented in a study of blood T cell repertoires in COVID-19. As for the study in general: Spain, Italy and the United States supplied samples that represented acute and convalescent COVID-19.

Clones were read by immunoSEQ multiplex PCR, and TCRdb kept only the in-frame ones, dropping some. The data hold roughly 170,000 clones, with roughly 85% observed a single time. V was clipped by 3 bases and J by 5 bases, with 11 bases between them. This CDR3 comprises 13 residues. Germline CDR1 is SGHAT and CDR2 is FQNNGV. The Seattle site enrolled patients during active infection and followed them longitudinally. The sequence was collected from a woman in her forties or fifties with COVID-19, enrolled during active disease. Sequences were obtained from peripheral blood. The chain links TRBV11-2 to TRBJ2-7, with D hard to call. The CDR3 spells CASSLWARDEQYF. The CDR3 nucleotides are TGTGCCAGCAGCTTGTGGGCCAGAGACGAGCAGTACTTC.